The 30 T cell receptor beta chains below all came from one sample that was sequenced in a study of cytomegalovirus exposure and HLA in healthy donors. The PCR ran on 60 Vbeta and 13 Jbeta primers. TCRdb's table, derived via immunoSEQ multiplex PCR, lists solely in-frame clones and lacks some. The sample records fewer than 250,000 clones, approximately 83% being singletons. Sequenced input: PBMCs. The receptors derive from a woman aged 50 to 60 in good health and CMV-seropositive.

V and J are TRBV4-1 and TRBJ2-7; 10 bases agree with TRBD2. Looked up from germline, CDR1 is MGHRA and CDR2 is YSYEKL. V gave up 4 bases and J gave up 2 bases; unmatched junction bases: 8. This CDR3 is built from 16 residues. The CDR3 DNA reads TGCGCCAGCAGCCCCCTGGAGCTAGCGGGGGCCTACGAGCAGTACTTC. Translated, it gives CASSPLELAGAYEQYF.

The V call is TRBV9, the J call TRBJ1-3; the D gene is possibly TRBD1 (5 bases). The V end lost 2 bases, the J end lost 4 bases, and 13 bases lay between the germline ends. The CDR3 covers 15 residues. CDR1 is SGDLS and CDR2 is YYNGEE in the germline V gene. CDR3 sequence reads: CASSVGPGEGNTIYF. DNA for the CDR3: TGTGCCAGCAGCGTGGGGCCGGGAGAAGGAAACACCATATATTTT. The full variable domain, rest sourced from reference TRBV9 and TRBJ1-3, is DSGVTQTPKHLITATGQRVTLRCSPRSGDLSVYWYQQSLDQGLQFLIQYYNGEERAKGNILERFSAQQFPDLHSELNLSSLELGDSALYFCASSVGPGEGNTIYFGEGSWLTVV.

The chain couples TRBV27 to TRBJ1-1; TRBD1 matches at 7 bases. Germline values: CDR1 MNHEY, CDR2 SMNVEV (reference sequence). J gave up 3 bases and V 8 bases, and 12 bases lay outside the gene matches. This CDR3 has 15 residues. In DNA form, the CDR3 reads TGTGCCAGCCTGACAGGGCAAGGGAGGCACACTGAAGCTTTCTTT. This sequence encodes CASLTGQGRHTEAFF.

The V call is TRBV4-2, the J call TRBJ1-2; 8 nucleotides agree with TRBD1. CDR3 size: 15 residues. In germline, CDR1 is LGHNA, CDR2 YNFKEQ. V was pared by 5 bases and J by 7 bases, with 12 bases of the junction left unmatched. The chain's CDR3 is CASSFPLGQGIGYTF. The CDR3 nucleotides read TGTGCCAGCAGCTTCCCGCTCGGACAGGGAATTGGCTACACCTTC.

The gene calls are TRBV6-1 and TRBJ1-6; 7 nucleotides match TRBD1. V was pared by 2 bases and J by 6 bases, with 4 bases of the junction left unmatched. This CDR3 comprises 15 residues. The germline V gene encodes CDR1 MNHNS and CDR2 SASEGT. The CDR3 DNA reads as TGTGCCAGCAGTGAAATCAGGGGGAGTAATTCACCCCTCCACTTT. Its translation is CASSEIRGSNSPLHF.

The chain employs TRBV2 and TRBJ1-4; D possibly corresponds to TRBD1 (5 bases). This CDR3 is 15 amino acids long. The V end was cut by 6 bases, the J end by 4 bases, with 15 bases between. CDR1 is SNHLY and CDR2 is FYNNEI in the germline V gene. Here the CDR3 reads CASRKDQGYNEKLFF. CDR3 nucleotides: TGTGCCAGCAGGAAGGACCAGGGATATAATGAAAAACTGTTTTTT.

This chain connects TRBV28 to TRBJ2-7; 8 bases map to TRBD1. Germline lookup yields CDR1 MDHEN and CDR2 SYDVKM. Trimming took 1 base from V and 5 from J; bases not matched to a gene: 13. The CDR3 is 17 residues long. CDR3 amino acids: CASSLLRAGGESDEQYF. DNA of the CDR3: TGTGCCAGCAGTTTATTGAGGGCAGGGGGCGAGTCAGACGAGCAGTACTTC.

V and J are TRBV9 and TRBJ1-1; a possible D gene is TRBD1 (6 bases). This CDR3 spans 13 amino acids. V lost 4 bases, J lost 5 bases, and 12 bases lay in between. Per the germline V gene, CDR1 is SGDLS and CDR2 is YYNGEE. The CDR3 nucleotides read TGTGCCAGCAGCTTTCACAGGGAAACTGAAGCTTTCTTT. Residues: CASSFHRETEAFF.

In nucleotides, the CDR3 is TGTGCCAGCAGTTTCGGACTCGGTGCAACTAATGAAAAACTGTTTTTT. This encodes CASSFGLGATNEKLFF. The rearrangement links TRBV27 to TRBJ1-4; no firm D call. V shed 3 bases and J shed 0 bases, with 11 bases lying between them. In germline, CDR1 is MNHEY, CDR2 SMNVEV (reference sequence). CDR3 size: 16 residues.

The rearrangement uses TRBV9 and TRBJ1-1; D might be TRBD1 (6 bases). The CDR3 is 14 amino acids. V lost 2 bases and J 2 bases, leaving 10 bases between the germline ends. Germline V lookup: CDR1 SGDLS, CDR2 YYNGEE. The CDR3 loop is CASSVRTDNTEAFF. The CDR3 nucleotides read TGTGCCAGCAGCGTCCGGACAGACAACACTGAAGCTTTCTTT.

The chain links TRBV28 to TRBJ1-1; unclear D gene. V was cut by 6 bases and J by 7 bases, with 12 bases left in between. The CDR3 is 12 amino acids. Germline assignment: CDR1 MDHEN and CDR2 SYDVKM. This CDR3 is CASSVETGEAFF. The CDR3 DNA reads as TGTGCCAGCAGCGTAGAAACCGGTGAAGCTTTCTTT.

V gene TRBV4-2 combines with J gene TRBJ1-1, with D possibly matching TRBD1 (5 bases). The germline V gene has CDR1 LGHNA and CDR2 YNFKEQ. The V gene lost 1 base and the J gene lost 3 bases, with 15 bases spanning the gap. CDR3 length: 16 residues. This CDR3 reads CASSQGALEGHTEAFF. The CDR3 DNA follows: TGTGCCAGCAGCCAAGGTGCCCTGGAGGGGCACACTGAAGCTTTCTTT.

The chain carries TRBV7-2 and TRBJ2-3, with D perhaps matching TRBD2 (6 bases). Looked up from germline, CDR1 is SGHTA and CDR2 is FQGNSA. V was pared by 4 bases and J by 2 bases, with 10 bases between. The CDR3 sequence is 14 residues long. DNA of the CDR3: TGTGCCAGCAGCTCCAGCGGGTTCACAGATACGCAGTATTTT. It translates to CASSSSGFTDTQYF.

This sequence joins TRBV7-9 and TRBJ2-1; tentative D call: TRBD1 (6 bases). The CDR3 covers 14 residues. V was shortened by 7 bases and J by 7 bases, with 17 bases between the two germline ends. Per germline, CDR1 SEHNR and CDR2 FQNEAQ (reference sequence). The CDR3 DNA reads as TGTGCCAGCATATACGGGACATCCGAAAATGAGCAGTTCTTC. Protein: CASIYGTSENEQFF.

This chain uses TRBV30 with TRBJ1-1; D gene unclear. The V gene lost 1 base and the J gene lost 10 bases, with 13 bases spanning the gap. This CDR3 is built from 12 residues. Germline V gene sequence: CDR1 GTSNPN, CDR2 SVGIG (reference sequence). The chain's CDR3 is CAWSASILAAFF. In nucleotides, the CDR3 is TGTGCCTGGAGTGCTTCTATTCTTGCAGCTTTCTTT.

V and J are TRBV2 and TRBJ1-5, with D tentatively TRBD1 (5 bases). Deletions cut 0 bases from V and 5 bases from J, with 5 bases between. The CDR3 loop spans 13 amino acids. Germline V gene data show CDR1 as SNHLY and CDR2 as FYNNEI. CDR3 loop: CASSEARDQPQHF. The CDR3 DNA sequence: TGTGCCAGCAGTGAAGCCAGGGATCAGCCCCAGCATTTT.

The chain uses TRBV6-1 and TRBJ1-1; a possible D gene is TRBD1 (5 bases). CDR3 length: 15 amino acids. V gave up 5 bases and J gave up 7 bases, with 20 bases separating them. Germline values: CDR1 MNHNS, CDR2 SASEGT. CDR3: CASSRLGGARNEAFF. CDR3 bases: TGTGCCAGCAGTCGATTGGGAGGGGCGCGGAATGAAGCTTTCTTT.

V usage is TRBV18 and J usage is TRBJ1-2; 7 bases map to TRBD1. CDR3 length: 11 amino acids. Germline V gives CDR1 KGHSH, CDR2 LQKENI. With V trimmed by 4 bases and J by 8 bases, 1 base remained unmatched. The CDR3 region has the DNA TGTGCCAGCTCACGGACAGGAGGCTACACCTTC. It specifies CASSRTGGYTF. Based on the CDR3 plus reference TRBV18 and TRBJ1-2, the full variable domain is NAGVMQNPRHLVRRRGQEARLRCSPMKGHSHVYWYRQLPEEGLKFMVYLQKENIIDESGMPKERFSAEFPKEGPSILRIQQVVRGDSAAYFCASSRTGGYTFGSGTRLTVV.

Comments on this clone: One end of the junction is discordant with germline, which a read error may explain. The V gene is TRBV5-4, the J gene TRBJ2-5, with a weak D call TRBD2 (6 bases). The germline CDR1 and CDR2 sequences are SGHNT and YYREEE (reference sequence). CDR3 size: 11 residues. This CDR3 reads CASQSGEYTHF. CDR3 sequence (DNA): TGTGCCAGCCAATCGGGGGAATATACTCACTTC.

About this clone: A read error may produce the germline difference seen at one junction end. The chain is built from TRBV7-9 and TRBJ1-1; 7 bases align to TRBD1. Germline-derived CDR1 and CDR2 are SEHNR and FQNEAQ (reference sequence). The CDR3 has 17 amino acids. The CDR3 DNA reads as TGTTCCAGCAGCCCCAACGCCCAGGGGGTCAGGAACACTGAAGCTTTCTTT. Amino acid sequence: CSSSPNAQGVRNTEAFF.

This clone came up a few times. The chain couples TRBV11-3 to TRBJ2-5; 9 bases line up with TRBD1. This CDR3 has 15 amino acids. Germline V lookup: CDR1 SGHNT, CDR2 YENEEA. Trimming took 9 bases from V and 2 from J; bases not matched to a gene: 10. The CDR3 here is CASGTGKTRQETQYF. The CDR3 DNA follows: TGTGCCAGTGGGACAGGGAAAACGAGGCAAGAGACCCAGTACTTC. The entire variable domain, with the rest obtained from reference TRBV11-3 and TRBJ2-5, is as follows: EAGVVQSPRYKIIEKKQPVAFWCNPISGHNTLYWYLQNLGQGPELLIRYENEEAVDDSQLPKDRFSAERLKGVDSTLKIQPAELGDSAVYLCASGTGKTRQETQYFGPGTRLLVL.

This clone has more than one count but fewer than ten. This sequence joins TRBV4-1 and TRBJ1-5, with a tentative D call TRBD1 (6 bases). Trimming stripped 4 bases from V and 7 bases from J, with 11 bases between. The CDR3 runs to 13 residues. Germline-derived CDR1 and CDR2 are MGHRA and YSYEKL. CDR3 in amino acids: CASSPQQGQPQHF. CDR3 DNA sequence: TGCGCCAGCAGCCCCCAGCAGGGGCAGCCCCAGCATTTT.

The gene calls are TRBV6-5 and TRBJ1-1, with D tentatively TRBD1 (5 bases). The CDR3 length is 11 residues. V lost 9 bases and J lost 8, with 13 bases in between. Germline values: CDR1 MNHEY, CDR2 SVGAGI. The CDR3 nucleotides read TGTGCCAGTGGAGTCTCAGGGGAAGCTTTCTTT. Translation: CASGVSGEAFF.

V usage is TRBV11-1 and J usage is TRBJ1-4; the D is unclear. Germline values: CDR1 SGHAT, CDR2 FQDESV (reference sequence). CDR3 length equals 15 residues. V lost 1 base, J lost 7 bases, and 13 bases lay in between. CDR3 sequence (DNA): TGTGCCAGCAGCTTAGTGGAGGGAAGCCGTGAAAAACTGTTTTTT. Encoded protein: CASSLVEGSREKLFF.

This chain's CDR3 is CSAHGTGLTEAFF. In DNA, the CDR3 is TGCAGCGCTCATGGGACAGGCTTGACTGAAGCTTTCTTT. This sequence joins TRBV29-1 and TRBJ1-1; 8 bases agree with TRBD1. Germline-derived CDR1 and CDR2 are SQVTM and ANQGSEA. The CDR3 spans 13 residues. V was pared by 7 bases and J by 5 bases, with 9 bases of the junction left unmatched.

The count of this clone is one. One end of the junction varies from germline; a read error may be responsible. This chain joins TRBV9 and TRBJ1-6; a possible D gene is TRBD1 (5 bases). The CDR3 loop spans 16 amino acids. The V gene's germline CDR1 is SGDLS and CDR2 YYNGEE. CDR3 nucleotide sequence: TGTACCAGCAGCGTAGGGGCCGAGGGATCCAATTCACCCCTCCACTTT. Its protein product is CTSSVGAEGSNSPLHF.

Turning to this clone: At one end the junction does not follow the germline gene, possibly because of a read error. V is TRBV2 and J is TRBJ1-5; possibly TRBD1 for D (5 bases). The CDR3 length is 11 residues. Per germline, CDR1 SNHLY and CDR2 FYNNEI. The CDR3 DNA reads TGTGCCAGCAGTGAAGAGGGGCCGAGGTATTTT. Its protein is CASSEEGPRYF.

The CDR3 region is CASSLVGGGEQFF. In DNA, the CDR3 is TGCGCCAGCAGCTTGGTCGGGGGTGGTGAGCAGTTCTTC. V usage is TRBV5-1 and J usage is TRBJ2-1, with D possibly being TRBD2 (6 bases). The CDR3 loop spans 13 amino acids. Between the trimmed V and J ends, which lost 0 bases and 9 bases, there was a span of 10 bases. Germline V lookup: CDR1 SGHRS, CDR2 YFSETQ. The entire variable domain, with the rest obtained from reference TRBV5-1 and TRBJ2-1, is as follows: KAGVTQTPRYLIKTRGQQVTLSCSPISGHRSVSWYQQTPGQGLQFLFEYFSETQRNKGNFPGRFSGRQFSNSRSEMNVSTLELGDSALYLCASSLVGGGEQFFGPGTRLTVL.

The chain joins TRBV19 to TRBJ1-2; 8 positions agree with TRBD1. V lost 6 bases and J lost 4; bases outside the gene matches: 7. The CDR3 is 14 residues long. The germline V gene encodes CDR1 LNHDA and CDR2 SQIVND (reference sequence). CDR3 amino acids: CASRPQGDGYGYTF. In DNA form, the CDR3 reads TGTGCCAGTAGGCCACAGGGGGACGGCTATGGCTACACCTTC.

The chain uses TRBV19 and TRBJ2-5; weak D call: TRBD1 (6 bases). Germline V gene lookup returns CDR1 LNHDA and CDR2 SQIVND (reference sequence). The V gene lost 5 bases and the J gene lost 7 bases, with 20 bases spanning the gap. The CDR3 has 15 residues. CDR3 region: CASSPALGGRGTQYF. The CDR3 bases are TGTGCCAGTAGTCCGGCGTTAGGGGGTAGGGGGACCCAGTACTTC.